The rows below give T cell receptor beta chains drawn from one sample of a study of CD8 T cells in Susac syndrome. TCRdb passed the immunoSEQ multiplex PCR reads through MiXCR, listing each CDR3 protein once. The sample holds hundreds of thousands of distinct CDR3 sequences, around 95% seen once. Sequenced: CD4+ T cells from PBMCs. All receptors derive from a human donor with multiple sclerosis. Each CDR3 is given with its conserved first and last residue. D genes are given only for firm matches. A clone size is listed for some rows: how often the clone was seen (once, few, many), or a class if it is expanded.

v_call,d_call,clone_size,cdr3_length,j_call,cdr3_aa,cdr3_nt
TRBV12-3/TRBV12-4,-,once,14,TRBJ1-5,CASTPGVAGQPQHF,TGTGCCAGCACCCCGGGGGTGGCCGGTCAGCCCCAGCATTTT
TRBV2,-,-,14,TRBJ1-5,CASRGWREVLPQHF,TGTGCCAGCAGGGGATGGCGCGAGGTGCTGCCCCAGCATTTT
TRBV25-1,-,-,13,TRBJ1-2,CASRPQGVYGYTF,TGTGCCAGCAGGCCGCAGGGAGTCTATGGCTACACCTTC
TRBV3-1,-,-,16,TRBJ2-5,CASSQVTRSRQETQYF,TGTGCCAGCAGCCAAGTGACAAGGTCCAGGCAAGAGACCCAGTACTTC
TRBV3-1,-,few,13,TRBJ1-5,CASSQGGDQPQHF,TGTGCCAGCAGCCAAGGCGGAGATCAGCCCCAGCATTTT
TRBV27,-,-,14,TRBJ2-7,CASSPHRTSHEQYF,TGTGCCAGCAGTCCACACAGGACCTCTCACGAGCAGTACTTC
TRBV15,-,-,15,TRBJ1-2,CATSRDQAGRYGYTF,TGTGCCACCAGCAGAGATCAGGCAGGGAGATATGGCTACACCTTC
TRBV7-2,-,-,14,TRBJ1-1,CASRSGRRNTEAFF,TGTGCCAGCAGGTCGGGACGGAGGAACACTGAAGCTTTCTTT
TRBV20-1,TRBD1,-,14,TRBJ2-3,CSAGQGANTDTQYF,TGCAGTGCCGGACAGGGAGCTAACACAGATACGCAGTATTTT
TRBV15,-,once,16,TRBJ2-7,CATSRDRPLEVHEQYF,TGTGCCACCAGCAGAGACCGCCCCTTGGAGGTCCACGAGCAGTACTTC
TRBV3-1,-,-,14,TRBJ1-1,CASSQERLNTEAFF,TGTGCCAGCAGCCAAGAGAGGTTGAACACTGAAGCTTTCTTT
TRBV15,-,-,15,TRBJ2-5,CATSSGDWRGETQYF,TGTGCCACCAGCAGCGGGGACTGGAGAGGGGAGACCCAGTACTTC
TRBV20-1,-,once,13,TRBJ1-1,CSAWKGTNTEAFF,TGCAGTGCTTGGAAGGGGACGAACACTGAAGCTTTCTTT
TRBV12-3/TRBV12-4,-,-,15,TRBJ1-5,CASSRGLRDNRPQHF,TGTGCCAGCAGTCGAGGACTTCGGGATAATCGCCCCCAGCATTTT
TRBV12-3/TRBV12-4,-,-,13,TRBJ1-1,CASSLVGTTEAFF,TGTGCCAGCAGTTTAGTTGGGACCACTGAAGCTTTCTTT
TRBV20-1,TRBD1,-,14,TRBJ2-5,CSASTGVRGETQYF,TGCAGTGCTAGTACAGGGGTCCGGGGAGAGACCCAGTACTTC